The rows below give T cell receptor beta chains drawn from one sample of a study of shared clonotypes between healthy human individuals. Measured with immunoSEQ multiplex PCR; TCRdb has only the in-frame clones, and not every one. The data show 2 million to 3 million clones, more than 85% seen once. Sequencing input: naive CD4+ T cells from PBMCs. The receptors stem from a man between 18 and 35 years old in good health. Some clones in this sample may be carry-over from other donors' samples. Both conserved end residues are part of each CDR3. A D gene is named only where the DNA matches it firmly. Size is omitted from some rows. Given values are once, few, many or a class for expanded clones.

.,.,TRBJ2-6,TRBV7-2,TGTGCCAGCAGCCCCGGACGGCACTCTGGGGCCAACGTCCTGACTTTC,CASSPGRHSGANVLTF
TRBD1,.,TRBJ1-6,TRBV9,TGTGCCAGCAGCGTAGTGGGACAGGGGTCTTCACCCCTCCACTTT,CASSVVGQGSSPLHF
TRBD1,.,TRBJ1-1,TRBV5-4,TGTGCCAGCAGCTTTTACAGGGGCGGCACTGAAGCTTTCTTT,CASSFYRGGTEAFF
.,.,TRBJ2-7,TRBV11-2,TGTGCCAGCAGGCAGGGGTTTAGCGAGCAGTACTTC,CASRQGFSEQYF
.,.,TRBJ2-2,TRBV7-9,TGTGCCAGCAGCTTCGGGGGGCGGTTAACCGGGGAGCTGTTTTTT,CASSFGGRLTGELFF
.,.,TRBJ2-1,TRBV6-1,TGTGCCAGTGAAAGGGACGGCTACAATGAGCAGTTCTTC,CASERDGYNEQFF
.,.,TRBJ1-2,TRBV11-2,TGTGCCAGCAGCGTCCCTGGGGGAGCTGGCTACACCTTC,CASSVPGGAGYTF
.,.,TRBJ2-4,TRBV5-4,TGTGCCAGCAGCGATCCCTCAGGGAGTCTAGCCAAAAACATTCAGTACTTC,CASSDPSGSLAKNIQYF
.,.,TRBJ2-5,TRBV29-1,TGCAGCGTTGGCCAAGAGACCCAGTACTTC,CSVGQETQYF
.,.,TRBJ1-4,TRBV6-1,TGTGCCAGCAGTGAAATCGGTAACCAGGCGGAAAAACTGTTTTTT,CASSEIGNQAEKLFF
TRBD2,.,TRBJ2-2,TRBV6-6,TGTGCCAGCAGTCCCTGGACTAGCGGGAGCAACGGGGAGCTGTTTTTT,CASSPWTSGSNGELFF
.,.,TRBJ2-2,TRBV4-1,TGCGCCAGCAGCCAAGCTAGGGGAGGGGAGCTGTTTTTT,CASSQARGGELFF
.,.,TRBJ2-1,TRBV6-7,TGTGCCAGCAGCCCGGGGCAGAGCTCCTACAATGAGCAGTTCTTC,CASSPGQSSYNEQFF
.,.,TRBJ1-1,TRBV7-6,TGTGCCAGCAGCTCAGGGGCGGCTGCTAACACTGAAGCTTTCTTT,CASSSGAAANTEAFF
TRBD2,.,TRBJ2-5,TRBV18,TGTGCCAGCTCACGCCCCCCGGGGGGGATCGGAGAGACCCAGTACTTC,CASSRPPGGIGETQYF
.,.,TRBJ1-1,TRBV19,TGTGCCAGTGGTGACCCTGCTTCTATATCTCCGAACACTGAAGCTTTCTTT,CASGDPASISPNTEAFF
.,.,TRBJ2-7,TRBV7-3,TGTGCCAGCAGCCCCGGGATGGAGTCCGAGCAGTACTTC,CASSPGMESEQYF
.,.,TRBJ1-2,TRBV28,TGTGCCAGCGACTCACCGGGGGATTACTCGAGGGGCTACACCTTC,CASDSPGDYSRGYTF
.,once,TRBJ2-2,TRBV18,TGTGCCAGCTCACTTAACGGGCTAGGGAACACCGGGGAGCTGTTTTTT,CASSLNGLGNTGELFF
TRBD1,.,TRBJ2-7,TRBV25-1,TGTGCCAGCGGCGATACAGGGGGCTACGAGCAGTACTTC,CASGDTGGYEQYF
TRBD1,.,TRBJ1-2,TRBV28,TGTGCCAGCAGTTCTTCCGGGACAGAAGGATTTTATGGCTACACCTTC,CASSSSGTEGFYGYTF
TRBD1,.,TRBJ1-2,TRBV28,TGTGCCAGCAGTTCCCCTGGCAGGGGGAAGGATGGCTACACCTTC,CASSSPGRGKDGYTF
.,.,TRBJ2-3,TRBV4-3,TGCGCCAGCAGCCAGACGGGACGGGCTTGGGAAGATACGCAGTATTTT,CASSQTGRAWEDTQYF